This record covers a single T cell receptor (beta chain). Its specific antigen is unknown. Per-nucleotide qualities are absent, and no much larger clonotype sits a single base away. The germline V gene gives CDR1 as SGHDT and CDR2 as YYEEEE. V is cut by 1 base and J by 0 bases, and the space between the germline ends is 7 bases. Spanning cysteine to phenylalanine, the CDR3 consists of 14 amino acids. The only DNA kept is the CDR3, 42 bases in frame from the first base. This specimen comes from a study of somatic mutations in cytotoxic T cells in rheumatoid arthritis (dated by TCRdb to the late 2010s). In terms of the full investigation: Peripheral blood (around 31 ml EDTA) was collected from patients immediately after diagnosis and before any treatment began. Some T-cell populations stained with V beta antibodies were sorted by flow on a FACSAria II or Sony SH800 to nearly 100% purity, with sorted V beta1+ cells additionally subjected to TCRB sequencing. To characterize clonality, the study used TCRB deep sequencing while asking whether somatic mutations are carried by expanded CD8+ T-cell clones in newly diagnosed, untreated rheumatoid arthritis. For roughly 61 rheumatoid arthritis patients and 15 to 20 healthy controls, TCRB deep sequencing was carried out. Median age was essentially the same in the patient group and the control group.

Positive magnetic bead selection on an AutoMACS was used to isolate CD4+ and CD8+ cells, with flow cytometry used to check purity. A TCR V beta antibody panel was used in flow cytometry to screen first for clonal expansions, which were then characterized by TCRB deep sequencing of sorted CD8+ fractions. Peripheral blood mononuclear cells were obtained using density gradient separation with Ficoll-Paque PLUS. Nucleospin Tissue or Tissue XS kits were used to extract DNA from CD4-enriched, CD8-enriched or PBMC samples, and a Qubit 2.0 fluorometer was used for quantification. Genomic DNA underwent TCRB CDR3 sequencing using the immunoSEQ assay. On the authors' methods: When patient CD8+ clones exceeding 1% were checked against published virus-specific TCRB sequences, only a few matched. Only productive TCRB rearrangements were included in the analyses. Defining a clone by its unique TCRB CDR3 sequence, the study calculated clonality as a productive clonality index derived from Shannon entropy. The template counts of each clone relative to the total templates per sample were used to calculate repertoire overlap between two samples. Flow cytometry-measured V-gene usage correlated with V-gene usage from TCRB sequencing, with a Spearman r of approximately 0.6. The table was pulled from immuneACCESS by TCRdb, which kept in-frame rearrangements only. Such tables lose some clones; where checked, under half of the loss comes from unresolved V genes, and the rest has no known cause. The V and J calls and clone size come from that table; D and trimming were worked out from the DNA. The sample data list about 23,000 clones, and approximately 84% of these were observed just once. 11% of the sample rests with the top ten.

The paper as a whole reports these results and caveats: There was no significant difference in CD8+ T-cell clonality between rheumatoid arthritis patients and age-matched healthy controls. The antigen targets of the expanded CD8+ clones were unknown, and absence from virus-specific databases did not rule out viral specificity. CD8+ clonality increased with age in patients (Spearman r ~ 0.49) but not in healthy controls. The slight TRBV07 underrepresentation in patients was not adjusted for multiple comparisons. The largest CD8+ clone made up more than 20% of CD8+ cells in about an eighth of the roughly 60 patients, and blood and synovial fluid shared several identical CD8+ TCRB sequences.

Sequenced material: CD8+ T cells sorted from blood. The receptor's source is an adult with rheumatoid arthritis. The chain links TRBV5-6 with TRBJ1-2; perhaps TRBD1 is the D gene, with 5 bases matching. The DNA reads TGTGCCAGCAGCTTGACAGGAGCTAACTATGGCTACACCTTC. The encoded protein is CASSLTGANYGYTF.